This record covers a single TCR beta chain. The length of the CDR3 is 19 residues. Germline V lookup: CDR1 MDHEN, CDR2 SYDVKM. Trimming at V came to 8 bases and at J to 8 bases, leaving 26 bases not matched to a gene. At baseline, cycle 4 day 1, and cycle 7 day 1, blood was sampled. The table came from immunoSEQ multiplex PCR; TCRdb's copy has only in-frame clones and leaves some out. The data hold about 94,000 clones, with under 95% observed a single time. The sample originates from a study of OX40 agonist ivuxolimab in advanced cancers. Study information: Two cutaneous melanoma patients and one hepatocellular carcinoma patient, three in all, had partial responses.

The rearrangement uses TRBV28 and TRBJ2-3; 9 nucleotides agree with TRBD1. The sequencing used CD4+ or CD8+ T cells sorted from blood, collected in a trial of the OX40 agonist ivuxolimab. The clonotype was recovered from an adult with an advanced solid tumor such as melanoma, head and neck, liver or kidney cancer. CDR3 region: CASSKWDRVFSGPPGTQYF. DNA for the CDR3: TGTGCCAGCTCAAAGTGGGACAGGGTGTTTTCCGGGCCCCCTGGTACGCAGTATTTT.